Below are 29 T cell receptor beta chains sequenced from a single sample in a study of T cells in Graves' hyperthyroidism and ophthalmopathy. The investigators amplified TCR beta CDR3 regions from RNA transcripts. An initial round of RT-PCR targeting the TCR CDR3 relied on the HTBI primer set. One entry per CDR3 protein results from TCRdb running MiXCR on the multiplex PCR reads. Counted here are hundreds of thousands of distinct CDR3 sequences, 46% occurring once; the ten biggest clones make up 8% to 8.5%. Sequencing was done on a sample of peripheral blood or thyroid tissue (not recorded which). These receptors were taken from a woman under 30 with Graves' hyperthyroidism.

The chain links TRBV20-1 to TRBJ2-7, with 7 bases aligning to TRBD2. Germline V gene data show CDR1 as DFQATT and CDR2 as SNEGSKA (reference sequence). This CDR3 comprises 16 residues. V lost 5 bases, J lost 3 bases, and 16 bases stayed unmatched. The CDR3 bases are TGCAGTGCTTCCTCCCCGAACAGCGGGATGCGCTACGAGCAGTACTTC. Its translation: CSASSPNSGMRYEQYF.

This clonotype has a handful of counts. The chain links TRBV12-3 or TRBV12-4 to TRBJ2-7, with D possibly TRBD2 on 5 matching bases. This CDR3 is 16 amino acids long. Trimming took off 3 bases at V and 1 base at J, with 16 bases between the two ends. CDR3 amino acids: CASSFGGERGSYEQYF. The CDR3 bases are TGTGCCAGCAGTTTCGGCGGAGAGAGAGGGTCCTACGAGCAGTACTTC.

Comment on this clonotype: A much larger clone lies one base from this, so it may be a read error. The rearrangement links TRBV10-3 to TRBJ2-6, with 7 bases fitting TRBD1. The V gene's germline CDR1 is ENHRY and CDR2 SYGVKD. J gave up 5 bases and V 3 bases, and 1 base lay outside the gene matches. This CDR3 is 14 amino acids long. CDR3 sequence: CAISEGGWANVLTF. In DNA form, the CDR3 reads TGTGCCATCAGTGAAGGGGGCTGGGCCAACGTCCTGACTTTC.

This clonotype was seen repeatedly, ten times or more. V and J are TRBV7-8 and TRBJ1-2, with TRBD1 identical over 7 bases. Looked up from germline, CDR1 is SGHVS and CDR2 is FQNEAQ. The CDR3 is 14 residues long. The V and J ends lost 1 base and 8 bases, in that order; junction bases with no gene match: 7. This chain's CDR3 is CASSLGVTGRGYTF. CDR3 nucleotide sequence: TGTGCCAGCAGCTTAGGGGTGACAGGGCGAGGCTACACCTTC.

This clonotype was observed at least ten times. The J gene is TRBJ2-7, the V gene TRBV7-6, with 7 bases fitting TRBD1. The CDR3 loop spans 13 amino acids. After removal of 4 bases from V and 5 bases from J, the junction contained 5 bases not matched to a gene. Germline V gene data show CDR1 as SGHVS and CDR2 as FNYEAQ. The CDR3: CASSSRGQHEQYF. CDR3 DNA: TGTGCCAGCAGCTCAAGGGGACAGCACGAGCAGTACTTC.

This chain connects TRBV7-9 to TRBJ2-5; 9 bases match TRBD1. Unmatched junction bases numbered 2, after V lost 1 base and J lost 8 bases. Germline V lookup: CDR1 SEHNR, CDR2 FQNEAQ (reference sequence). This CDR3 region has 13 residues. The DNA for the CDR3 is TGTGCCAGCAGCTTAGGGGGACAGGGAACCCAGTACTTC. It codes for CASSLGGQGTQYF.

This clonotype appeared a few times. The V gene is TRBV2, the J gene TRBJ1-1, with D possibly being TRBD1 (6 bases). The CDR3 consists of 11 residues. Looked up from germline, CDR1 is SNHLY and CDR2 is FYNNEI. V gave up 7 bases and J gave up 8 bases, with 11 bases separating them. For the CDR3, the DNA is TGTGCCAGCATGCTCGGACAGGAAGCTTTCTTT. It yields the protein CASMLGQEAFF.

This clonotype is a singleton in its sample. The J gene is TRBJ2-7, the V gene TRBV20-1; the D is unclear. V lost 2 bases, J lost 2 bases, and 10 bases lay in between. The CDR3 spans 13 residues. In germline, CDR1 is DFQATT, CDR2 SNEGSKA (reference sequence). CDR3 protein: CSARIRSPYEQYF. The CDR3 DNA sequence: TGCAGTGCTAGAATCCGTTCTCCCTACGAGCAGTACTTC.

This clonotype was observed a few times. This chain links TRBV25-1 with TRBJ1-2, with unresolved D. Per germline, CDR1 MGHDK and CDR2 SYGVNS. The CDR3 runs to 15 residues. Trimming cost V 8 bases and J 0 bases, with 16 bases left between them. As DNA, the CDR3 is TGTGCCAGCTCACCGGAGAACGGAGCTAACTATGGCTACACCTTC. It specifies CASSPENGANYGYTF.

The chain couples TRBV10-2 to TRBJ1-2; D perhaps matches TRBD1 (5 bases). This CDR3 has 11 residues. The germline CDR1 and CDR2 sequences are WSHSY and SAAADI. With 9 bases removed from V and 9 bases from J, the gap between germline ends came to 14 bases. CDR3 in DNA: TGCGCCAGTAGCGGGGGATATAGCTACACCTTC. This codes for CASSGGYSYTF.

Ten or more counts support this clonotype. The V and J genes are TRBV10-3 and TRBJ1-3; D is unclear. The CDR3 covers 11 residues. Germline CDR1 reads ENHRY; CDR2 reads SYGVKD. As DNA, the CDR3 is TGTGCAACGAGAACTGGAAACACCATATATTTT. It is translated as CATRTGNTIYF.

Points on this clonotype: Being one base from a much bigger clone, this may be a read error. V gene TRBV7-1 combines with J gene TRBJ1-4; no clear D gene. TRBV7-1 is classed as an ORF, of uncertain function. This CDR3 contains 14 residues. Deletions cut 0 bases from V and 4 bases from J, with 6 bases between. CDR3 coding DNA: TGTGCCAGCAGCTCAGCCAGAGATAATGAAAAACTGTTTTTT. It yields the protein CASSSARDNEKLFF.

This clonotype has only a few counts. The chain couples TRBV7-2 to TRBJ1-5; TRBD1 agrees at 8 bases. The CDR3 contains 17 residues. V lost 5 bases to trimming and J lost 4 bases; unmatched junction nucleotides: 13. Germline V gives CDR1 SGHTA, CDR2 FQGNSA. This CDR3 is CASSQIDRGVRNQPQHF. The CDR3 DNA reads TGTGCCAGCAGCCAAATCGACAGGGGTGTTCGTAATCAGCCCCAGCATTTT.

This clonotype was seen a few times. The rearrangement uses TRBV2 and TRBJ2-7; 9 bases agree with TRBD2. The germline CDR1 and CDR2 sequences are SNHLY and FYNNEI. J was trimmed by 5 bases and V by 8 bases; bases with no gene match: 13. The CDR3 is made up of 15 amino acids. This CDR3 reads CASGKISGSAHEQYF. The CDR3 DNA is TGTGCCAGCGGGAAAATTAGCGGGAGCGCCCACGAGCAGTACTTC.

This clonotype was detected many times. This rearrangement joins TRBV29-1 to TRBJ2-7; TRBD1 matches 8 bases. Germline assignment: CDR1 SQVTM and CDR2 ANQGSEA. The length of the CDR3 is 14 residues. V trimming: 6 bases; J trimming: 7 bases; junction bases outside the gene matches: 14. Here the CDR3 DNA reads TGCAGCGTGTCCTGGGGACAGGAAGCATCTGAGCAGTACTTC. This sequence encodes CSVSWGQEASEQYF.

There are a few counts of this clonotype. The rearrangement joins TRBV13 to TRBJ1-1; TRBD1 is a possible D gene (6 bases). This CDR3 contains 15 residues. V was shortened by 6 bases and J by 4 bases, with 18 bases between the two germline ends. The germline V gene encodes CDR1 PRHDT and CDR2 FYEKMQ (reference sequence). The CDR3 reads CASSYRQAMVTEAFF. Here the CDR3 DNA reads TGTGCCAGCAGTTACCGACAGGCGATGGTCACTGAAGCTTTCTTT. The whole variable domain, filled in from reference TRBV13 and TRBJ1-1, reads AAGVIQSPRHLIKEKRETATLKCYPIPRHDTVYWYQQGPGQDPQFLISFYEKMQSDKGSIPDRFSAQQFSDYHSELNMSSLELGDSALYFCASSYRQAMVTEAFFGQGTRLTVV.

This chain connects TRBV10-3 to TRBJ2-2; no clear D gene. Germline V gene lookup returns CDR1 ENHRY and CDR2 SYGVKD. This CDR3 comprises 14 residues. V was clipped by 1 base and J by 1 base, with 4 bases between them. The CDR3 loop is CAISELWNTGELFF. CDR3 sequence (DNA): TGTGCCATCAGTGAGTTATGGAACACCGGGGAGCTGTTTTTT.

This clonotype was seen at least ten times. This chain links TRBV15 with TRBJ1-4; D remains ambiguous. Germline CDR1 and CDR2: LNHNV and YYDKDF (reference sequence). Trimming removed 7 bases from V and 4 bases from J, with 13 bases in between. This CDR3 has 14 amino acids. The CDR3 sequence is CATKYGDGNEKLFF. In nucleotides, the CDR3 is TGTGCCACCAAGTACGGGGATGGTAATGAAAAACTGTTTTTT.

The V and J genes are TRBV12-3 or TRBV12-4 and TRBJ1-6; weak D call: TRBD1 (6 bases). V was cut by 11 bases and J by 5 bases, with 10 bases left in between. The CDR3 has 12 residues. Here the CDR3 DNA reads TGTGCCGGGGGCAAAGATAATTCACCCCTCCACTTT. This encodes CAGGKDNSPLHF.

This clonotype was observed many times. The chain combines TRBV10-3 with TRBJ1-4; D may be TRBD1 (5 bases). This CDR3 comprises 15 residues. The germline V gene encodes CDR1 ENHRY and CDR2 SYGVKD. Trimming took 10 bases from V and 3 from J, leaving 18 bases between them. DNA of the CDR3: TGTGCCAGCAATCCGACAGAACTAGCTAATGAAAAACTGTTTTTT. This gives the protein CASNPTELANEKLFF.

This clonotype has only one observation. The chain couples TRBV2 to TRBJ1-2; D remains unclear. V was pared by 5 bases and J by 8 bases, with 12 bases between. This CDR3 contains 12 residues. The germline V gene has CDR1 SNHLY and CDR2 FYNNEI. CDR3 residues: CASSRDLEGYTF. The CDR3 coding sequence is TGTGCCAGCAGTAGAGACCTGGAGGGCTACACCTTC.

The chain carries TRBV7-9 and TRBJ1-4; 7 bases line up with TRBD1. This CDR3 has 12 amino acids. Germline V gene lookup returns CDR1 SEHNR and CDR2 FQNEAQ (reference sequence). The J segment lost 6 bases and the V segment lost 8 bases, leaving 3 bases of the junction unmatched. The CDR3, as DNA: TGTGCCAGCGGAGGGACAGATGAAAAACTGTTTTTT. It translates to CASGGTDEKLFF.

This rearrangement joins TRBV2 to TRBJ1-2; TRBD1 matches 8 bases. With V trimmed by 7 bases and J by 2 bases, 6 bases remained unmatched. This CDR3 has 14 residues. Germline loops: CDR1 SNHLY, CDR2 FYNNEI. CDR3 in amino acids: CASKKTGVNYGYTF. CDR3 sequence (DNA): TGTGCCAGCAAAAAGACAGGGGTCAACTATGGCTACACCTTC. The whole variable domain, filled in from reference TRBV2 and TRBJ1-2, reads EPEVTQTPSHQVTQMGQEVILRCVPISNHLYFYWYRQILGQKVEFLVSFYNNEISEKSEIFDDQFSVERPDGSNFTLKIRSTKLEDSAMYFCASKKTGVNYGYTFGSGTRLTVV.

The J gene is TRBJ2-2, the V gene TRBV7-6, with a tentative D call TRBD1 (5 bases). The CDR3 runs to 15 residues. With 5 bases removed from V and 4 bases from J, the gap between germline ends came to 14 bases. Germline V gene data show CDR1 as SGHVS and CDR2 as FNYEAQ. CDR3 nucleotides: TGTGCCAGCAGCCAACCCAGGGCTTCCACCGGGGAGCTGTTTTTT. Its protein product is CASSQPRASTGELFF. Variable domain in full (rest from reference TRBV7-6 and TRBJ2-2): GAGVSQSPRYKVTKRGQDVALRCDPISGHVSLYWYRQALGQGPEFLTYFNYEAQQDKSGLPNDRFSAERPEGSISTLTIQRTEQRDSAMYRCASSQPRASTGELFFGEGSRLTVL.

The chain is built from TRBV10-3 and TRBJ1-2; the match to TRBD1 covers 7 bases. This CDR3 is built from 13 residues. Trimming at V came to 5 bases and at J to 6 bases, leaving 6 bases not matched to a gene. Germline V gene data show CDR1 as ENHRY and CDR2 as SYGVKD. CDR3 residues: CAISTGQTDGYTF. CDR3 in DNA: TGTGCCATCAGTACGGGACAGACAGATGGCTACACCTTC.

J is TRBJ1-5 and V is TRBV24-1; 8 nucleotides align to TRBD1. V gave up 4 bases and J gave up 0 bases; unmatched junction bases: 13. Per germline, CDR1 KGHDR and CDR2 SFDVKD. The CDR3 is made up of 19 amino acids. Here the CDR3 DNA reads TGTGCCACCAGTGACTCCAGGGGGCCGGCTGTATATAGCAATCAGCCCCAGCATTTT. Its protein product is CATSDSRGPAVYSNQPQHF.

Concerning this clonotype: At one end the junction does not follow the germline gene, possibly because of a read error. The chain recombines TRBV7-3 with TRBJ2-2, with D possibly being TRBD1 (5 bases). CDR3 size: 14 residues. Germline CDR1 is SGHTA and CDR2 is FQGTGA. CDR3 nucleotide sequence: TGTGCCGGCAGGGCGAAACCGAACACCGGGGAGCTGTTTTTT. It encodes CAGRAKPNTGELFF.

At least ten counts were recorded for this clonotype. The J gene is TRBJ1-2, the V gene TRBV10-2; unclear D gene. V was clipped by 0 bases and J by 5 bases, with 4 bases between them. Germline V gene lookup returns CDR1 WSHSY and CDR2 SAAADI. The CDR3 length is 12 residues. As DNA, the CDR3 is TGCGCCAGCAGTGAGTCCGGATATGGCTACACCTTC. It translates to CASSESGYGYTF.

The sample holds one count of this clonotype. The V gene is TRBV15, the J gene TRBJ2-5, with a possible D match to TRBD2 (6 bases). V was cut by 7 bases and J by 5 bases, with 14 bases left in between. Germline V gives CDR1 LNHNV, CDR2 YYDKDF (reference sequence). This CDR3 comprises 13 residues. In DNA form, the CDR3 reads TGTGCCACCAAGTTCGGTGGGAGGGAGACCCAGTACTTC. Translation: CATKFGGRETQYF.